The entry that follows covers one TCR beta chain sequence. The sample belongs to a study of control samples from healthy donors and cancer patients. Libraries were prepared by immunoSEQ multiplex PCR; TCRdb keeps only in-frame clonotypes and omits some of them. In the table there are around 72,000 clones, approximately 88% of which are singletons. Looked up from germline, CDR1 is SGHNT and CDR2 is YENEEA. The trim removed 1 base at V and 6 bases at J, leaving 5 bases unmatched. This CDR3 has 14 residues. The TCR originated in a man in his fifties or sixties in good health. The chain recombines TRBV11-3 with TRBJ2-7, with 8 nucleotides matching TRBD1. What was sequenced was blood. CDR3 nucleotide sequence: TGTGCCAGCAGCTTAGTCAGGGGGCATCCCGAGCAGTACTTC. Protein sequence: CASSLVRGHPEQYF.